This T cell receptor beta chain was captured in a study of T cell responses to AZD1222 COVID-19 vaccine. This table comes from immunoSEQ multiplex PCR, and its TCRdb copy is limited to in-frame clones, with some not included. This table has tens of thousands of clones, approximately 83% appearing once. This CDR3 contains 11 residues. Trimming removed 6 bases at V and 4 bases at J, with 6 bases between. Germline values: CDR1 MNHEY, CDR2 SVGAGI. Material: peripheral blood, obtained 28 days after the second AZD1222 dose. The clonotype comes from an adult who received the AZD1222 COVID-19 vaccine. This sequence joins TRBV6-5 and TRBJ1-2; unclear D gene. For the CDR3, the DNA is TGTGCCAGCAGCACGGGCTATGGCTACACCTTC. This encodes CASSTGYGYTF.